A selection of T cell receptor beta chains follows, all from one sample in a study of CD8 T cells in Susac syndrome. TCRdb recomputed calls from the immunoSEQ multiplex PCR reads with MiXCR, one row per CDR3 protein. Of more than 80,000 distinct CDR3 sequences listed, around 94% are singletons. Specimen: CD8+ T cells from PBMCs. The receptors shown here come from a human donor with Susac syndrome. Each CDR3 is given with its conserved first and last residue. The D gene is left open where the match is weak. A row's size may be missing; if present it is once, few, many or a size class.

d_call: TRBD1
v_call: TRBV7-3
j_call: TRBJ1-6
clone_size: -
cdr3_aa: CASSHHRGHYNSPLHF
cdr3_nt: TGTGCCAGCAGCCACCACAGGGGCCACTATAATTCACCCCTCCATTTT

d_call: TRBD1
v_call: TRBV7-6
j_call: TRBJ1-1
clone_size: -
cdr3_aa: CASSSRDRNTEAFF
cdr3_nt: TGTGCCAGCAGCTCCCGGGACAGAAACACTGAAGCTTTCTTT

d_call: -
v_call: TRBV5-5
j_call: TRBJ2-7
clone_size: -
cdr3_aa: CASSLVRAAYEQYF
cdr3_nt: TGTGCCAGCAGCTTGGTCAGGGCGGCCTACGAGCAGTACTTC

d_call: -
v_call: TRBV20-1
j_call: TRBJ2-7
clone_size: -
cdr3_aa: CSARPPTVYEQYF
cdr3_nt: TGCAGTGCTAGACCTCCGACGGTCTACGAGCAGTACTTC

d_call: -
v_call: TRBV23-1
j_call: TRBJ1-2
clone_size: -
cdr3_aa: CASSQSIIGSYGYTF
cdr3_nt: TGCGCCAGCAGTCAATCGATAATCGGGTCCTATGGCTACACCTTC

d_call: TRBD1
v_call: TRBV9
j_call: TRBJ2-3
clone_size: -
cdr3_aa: CASSPPGQGATDTQYF
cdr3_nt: TGTGCCAGCAGCCCACCCGGACAGGGGGCAACAGATACGCAGTATTTT

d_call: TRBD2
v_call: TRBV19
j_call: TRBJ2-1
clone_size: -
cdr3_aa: CASKEGAGDSNEQFF
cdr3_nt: TGTGCCAGTAAGGAGGGAGCGGGGGACTCGAATGAGCAGTTCTTC

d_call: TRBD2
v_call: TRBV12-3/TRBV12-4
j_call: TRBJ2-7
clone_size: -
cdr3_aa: CASSWLAGGTYEQYF
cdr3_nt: TGTGCCAGCAGTTGGCTAGCGGGGGGGACCTACGAGCAGTACTTC

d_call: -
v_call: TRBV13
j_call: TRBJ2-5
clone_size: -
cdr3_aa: CASSTTGETQYF
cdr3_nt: TGTGCCAGCAGCACTACGGGGGAGACCCAGTACTTC

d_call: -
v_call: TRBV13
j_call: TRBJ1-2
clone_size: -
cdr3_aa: CASSLSGLHVAGYTF
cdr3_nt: TGTGCCAGCAGCCTTAGCGGACTGCACGTAGCTGGCTACACCTTC

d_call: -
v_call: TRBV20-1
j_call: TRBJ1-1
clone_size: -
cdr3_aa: CSASEGVDTEAFF
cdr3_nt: TGCAGTGCTTCAGAGGGAGTAGACACTGAAGCTTTCTTT

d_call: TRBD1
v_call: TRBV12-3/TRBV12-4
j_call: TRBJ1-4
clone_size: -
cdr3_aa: CASRAGGHNEKLFF
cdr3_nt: TGTGCCAGCAGGGCAGGGGGACATAATGAAAAACTGTTTTTT

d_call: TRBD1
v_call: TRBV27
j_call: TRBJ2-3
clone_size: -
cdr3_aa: CASSLPMGQGDTDTQYF
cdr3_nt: TGTGCCAGCAGTTTACCGATGGGACAGGGAGACACAGATACGCAGTATTTT

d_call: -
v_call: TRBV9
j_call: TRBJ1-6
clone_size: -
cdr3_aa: CASSAGLGGTNSPLHF
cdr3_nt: TGTGCCAGCAGCGCCGGGCTGGGAGGGACCAATTCACCCCTCCACTTT

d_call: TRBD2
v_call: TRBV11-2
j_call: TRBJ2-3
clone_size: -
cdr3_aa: CASSSLAGSTDTQYF
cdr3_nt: TGTGCCAGCAGCTCCCTAGCGGGGAGCACAGATACGCAGTATTTT

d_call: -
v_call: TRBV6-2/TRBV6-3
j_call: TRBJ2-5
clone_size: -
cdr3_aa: CASNSFPGRQSQETQYF
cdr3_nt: TGTGCCAGCAATTCCTTTCCGGGACGCCAAAGTCAAGAGACCCAGTACTTC

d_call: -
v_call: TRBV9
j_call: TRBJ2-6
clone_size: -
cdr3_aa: CASSADSGLPSGANVLTF
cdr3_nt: TGTGCCAGCAGCGCAGACTCGGGGCTCCCCTCTGGGGCCAACGTCCTGACTTTC

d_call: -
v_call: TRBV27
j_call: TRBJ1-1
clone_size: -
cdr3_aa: CASSVSTYHEAFF
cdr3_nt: TGTGCCAGCAGTGTTTCAACTTATCATGAAGCTTTCTTT

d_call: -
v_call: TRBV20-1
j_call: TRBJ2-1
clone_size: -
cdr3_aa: CSARVPLSSYNEQFF
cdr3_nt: TGCAGTGCTAGAGTTCCCCTCAGCTCCTACAATGAGCAGTTCTTC

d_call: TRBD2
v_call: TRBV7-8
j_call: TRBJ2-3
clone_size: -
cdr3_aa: CASSPSGLAYSTDTQYF
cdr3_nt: TGTGCCAGCAGCCCATCGGGACTAGCATACTCCACAGATACGCAGTATTTT

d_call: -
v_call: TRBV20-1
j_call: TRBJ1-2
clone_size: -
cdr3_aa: CSARGLEAGYTF
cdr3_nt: TGCAGTGCGAGGGGGTTGGAGGCTGGCTACACCTTC

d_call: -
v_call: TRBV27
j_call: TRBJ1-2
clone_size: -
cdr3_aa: CASTQLGGGYGYTF
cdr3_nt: TGTGCCAGCACTCAACTTGGGGGAGGCTATGGCTACACCTTC

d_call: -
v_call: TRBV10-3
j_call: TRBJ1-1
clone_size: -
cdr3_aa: CAISAGVNTEAFF
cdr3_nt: TGTGCCATCAGTGCGGGGGTGAACACTGAAGCTTTCTTT

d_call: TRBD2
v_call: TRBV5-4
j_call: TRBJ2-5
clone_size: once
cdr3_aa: CASSWGLAGEETQYF
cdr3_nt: TGTGCCAGCAGCTGGGGACTAGCGGGGGAAGAGACCCAGTACTTC

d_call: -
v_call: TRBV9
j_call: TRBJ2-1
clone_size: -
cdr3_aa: CASSDNWSNEQFF
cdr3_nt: TGTGCCAGCAGCGATAATTGGAGCAATGAGCAGTTCTTC

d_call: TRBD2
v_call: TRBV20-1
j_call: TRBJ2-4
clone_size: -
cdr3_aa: CSARDILAGGGDIQYF
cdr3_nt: TGCAGTGCTAGAGATATATTAGCGGGGGGAGGGGACATTCAGTACTTC

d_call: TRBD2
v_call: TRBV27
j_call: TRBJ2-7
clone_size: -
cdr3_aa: CASSSRTSRYEQYF
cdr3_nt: TGTGCCAGCAGTTCTCGGACTAGCAGATACGAGCAGTACTTC

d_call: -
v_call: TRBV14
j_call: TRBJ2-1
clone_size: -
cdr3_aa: CASSQLSSYNEQFF
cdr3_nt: TGTGCCAGCAGCCAACTTAGCTCCTACAATGAGCAGTTCTTC

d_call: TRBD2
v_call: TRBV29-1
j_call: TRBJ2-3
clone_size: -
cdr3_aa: CSVDGAPQASGGPDTQYF
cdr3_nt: TGCAGCGTTGATGGCGCCCCTCAGGCTAGCGGGGGACCAGATACGCAGTATTTT

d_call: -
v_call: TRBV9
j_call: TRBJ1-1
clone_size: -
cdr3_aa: CASSVVIYGSGNTEAFF
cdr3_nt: TGTGCCAGCAGCGTAGTAATCTACGGCTCCGGCAACACTGAAGCTTTCTTT

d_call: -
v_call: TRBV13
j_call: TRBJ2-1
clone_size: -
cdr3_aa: CASSLEPSNEQFF
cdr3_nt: TGTGCCAGCAGCTTAGAACCTAGCAATGAGCAGTTCTTC

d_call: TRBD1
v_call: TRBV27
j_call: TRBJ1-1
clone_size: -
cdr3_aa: CASSPSGGRTEAFF
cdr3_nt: TGTGCCAGCAGTCCGTCAGGGGGCAGAACTGAAGCTTTCTTT

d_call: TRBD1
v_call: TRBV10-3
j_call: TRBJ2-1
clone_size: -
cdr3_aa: CAISTGTGSYNEQFF
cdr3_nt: TGTGCCATCAGTACCGGGACAGGGTCCTACAATGAGCAGTTCTTC

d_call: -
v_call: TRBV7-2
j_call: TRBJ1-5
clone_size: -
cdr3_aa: CASSLGTGGLQPQHF
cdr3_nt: TGTGCCAGCAGCTTAGGCACGGGGGGGCTTCAGCCCCAGCATTTT

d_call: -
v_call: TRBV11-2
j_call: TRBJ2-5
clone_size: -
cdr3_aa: CASSSEETQYF
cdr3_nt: TGTGCCAGCAGCTCCGAGGAGACCCAGTACTTC

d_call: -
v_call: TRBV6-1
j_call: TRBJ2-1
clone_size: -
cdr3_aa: CASSGQPSNGQFF
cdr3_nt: TGTGCCAGCAGTGGGCAGCCCTCAAATGGGCAGTTCTTC

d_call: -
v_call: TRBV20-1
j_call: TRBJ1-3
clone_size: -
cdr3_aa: CSAADSGHYTIYF
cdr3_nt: TGCAGTGCTGCCGACAGTGGGCATTACACCATATATTTT

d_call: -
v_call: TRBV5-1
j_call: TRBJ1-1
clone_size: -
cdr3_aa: CASSLVVADSNTEAFF
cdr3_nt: TGCGCCAGCAGCTTGGTTGTCGCAGATTCGAACACTGAAGCTTTCTTT

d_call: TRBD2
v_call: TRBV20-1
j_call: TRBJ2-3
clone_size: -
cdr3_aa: CSARDVGREGTDTQYF
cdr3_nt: TGCAGTGCTAGAGATGTCGGCAGGGAGGGAACAGATACGCAGTATTTT

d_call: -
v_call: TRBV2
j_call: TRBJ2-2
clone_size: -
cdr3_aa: CANLLKTGELFF
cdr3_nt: TGTGCCAACCTGCTTAAGACCGGGGAGCTGTTTTTT

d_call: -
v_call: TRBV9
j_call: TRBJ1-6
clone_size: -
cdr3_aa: CASSPGGDFTYNSPLHF
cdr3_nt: TGTGCCAGCAGCCCGGGGGGGGACTTCACCTATAATTCACCCCTCCACTTT

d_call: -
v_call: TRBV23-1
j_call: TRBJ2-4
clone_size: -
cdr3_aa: CAGPATGSKNIQYF
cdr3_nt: TGCGCCGGCCCCGCCACAGGGTCAAAAAACATTCAGTACTTC

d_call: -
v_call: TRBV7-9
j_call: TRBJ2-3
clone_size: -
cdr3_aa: CASSLRTDTQYF
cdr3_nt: TGTGCCAGCAGCCTACGCACAGATACGCAGTATTTT

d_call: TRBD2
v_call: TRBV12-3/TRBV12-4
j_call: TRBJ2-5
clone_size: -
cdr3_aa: CASSGIVGLAGRETQYF
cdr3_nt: TGTGCCAGCAGTGGTATCGTCGGACTAGCGGGGCGAGAGACCCAGTACTTC

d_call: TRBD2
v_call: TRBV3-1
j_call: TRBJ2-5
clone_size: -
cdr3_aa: CASKSGGAFSETQYF
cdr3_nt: TGTGCCAGCAAGAGCGGGGGGGCCTTCTCAGAGACCCAGTACTTC

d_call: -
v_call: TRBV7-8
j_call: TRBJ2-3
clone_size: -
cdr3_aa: CASSPTKTGRGTDTQYF
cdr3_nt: TGTGCCAGCAGCCCCACTAAGACAGGGAGGGGAACAGATACGCAGTATTTT

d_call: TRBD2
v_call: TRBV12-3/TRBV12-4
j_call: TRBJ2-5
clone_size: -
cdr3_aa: CASSPPPGLGAETQYF
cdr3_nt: TGTGCCAGCAGTCCGCCCCCCGGACTAGGGGCGGAGACCCAGTACTTC

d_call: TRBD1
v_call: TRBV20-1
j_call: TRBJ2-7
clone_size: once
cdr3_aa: CSARDSGQVTYEQYF
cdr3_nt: TGCAGTGCTAGAGATTCTGGACAGGTTACCTACGAGCAGTACTTC

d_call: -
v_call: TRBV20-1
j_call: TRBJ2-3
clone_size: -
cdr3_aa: CSATRVDTQYF
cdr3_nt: TGCAGTGCAACCAGGGTTGATACGCAGTATTTT

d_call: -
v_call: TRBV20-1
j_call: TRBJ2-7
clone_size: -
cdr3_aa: CSARDRQGPYEQYF
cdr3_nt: TGCAGTGCTAGAGATCGGCAGGGACCATACGAGCAGTACTTC

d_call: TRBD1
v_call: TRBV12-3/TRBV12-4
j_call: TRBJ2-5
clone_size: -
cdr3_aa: CASSRTGGLQETQYF
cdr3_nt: TGTGCCAGCAGCAGGACAGGGGGCCTCCAAGAGACCCAGTACTTC